These 4 T cell receptor beta chains were sequenced from one sample in a study of blood T cell repertoires in COVID-19. This table comes from immunoSEQ multiplex PCR, and its TCRdb copy is limited to in-frame clones, with some not included. The sample contains approximately 290,000 clones, about 80% of which appear only once. Specimen: peripheral blood. The source of these receptors is an older person with COVID-19, enrolled during active disease.

This clone was picked up a small number of times. The chain employs TRBV11-3 and TRBJ2-3, with 8 positions matching TRBD2. V lost 3 bases and J lost 1; bases outside the gene matches: 9. Germline values: CDR1 SGHNT, CDR2 YENEEA. The CDR3 length is 17 residues. The CDR3 DNA reads as TGTGCCAGCAGCTTGCCCAGGACTAGCCCCCGCACAGATACGCAGTATTTT. It specifies CASSLPRTSPRTDTQYF.

This clone was observed a handful of times. The chain joins TRBV28 to TRBJ1-3; D gene unclear. Between the trimmed V and J ends, which lost 3 bases and 0 bases, there was a span of 6 bases. CDR3 length: 14 amino acids. Germline loops: CDR1 MDHEN, CDR2 SYDVKM. The CDR3 DNA sequence: TGTGCCAGCAGTTTCAGGAACTCTGGAAACACCATATATTTT. The encoded protein is CASSFRNSGNTIYF.

This clone showed up just once. The chain couples TRBV13 to TRBJ2-5, with TRBD2 as a possible D gene (6 bases). CDR1 and CDR2 (germline): PRHDT, FYEKMQ (reference sequence). There are 15 residues in the CDR3. With 5 bases removed from V and 2 bases from J, the gap between germline ends came to 15 bases. CDR3 residues: CASSPRGTSQETQYF. In DNA, the CDR3 is TGTGCCAGCAGCCCCCGCGGGACCTCACAAGAGACCCAGTACTTC.

In DNA form, the CDR3 reads TGTGCCAGCAAAGGCCCAGCGGGAAGATACAATGAGCAGTTCTTC. Translation gives CASKGPAGRYNEQFF. The chain employs TRBV7-9 and TRBJ2-1; the match to TRBD2 covers 7 bases. CDR1 is SEHNR and CDR2 is FQNEAQ in the germline V gene (reference sequence). V was clipped by 7 bases and J by 4 bases; unmatched bases: 10. The CDR3 loop spans 15 amino acids.